Listed below are T cell receptor beta chains from one sample, sequenced in a study of blood T cell repertoires in COVID-19. Clones were read by immunoSEQ multiplex PCR, and TCRdb kept only the in-frame ones, dropping some. This sample has tens of thousands of clones, with about four fifths found just once. The sequenced sample was peripheral blood. The source of these receptors is a woman in her seventies with acute or convalescent COVID-19. Both conserved end residues are part of each CDR3. D genes are given only for firm matches. Size tells how often a clone was seen (once, few, many) or the class of an expanded clone, and some rows leave it out.

abundance	d_gene	v_gene	j_gene	CDR3aa	CDR3nt
once	.	TRBV15	TRBJ2-1	CATSRGRSYNEQFF	TGTGCCACCAGCAGAGGCAGGTCCTACAATGAGCAGTTCTTC
few	.	TRBV19	TRBJ2-7	CASAGRGMYEQYF	TGTGCCAGTGCAGGACGGGGGATGTACGAGCAGTACTTC
.	.	TRBV5-6	TRBJ1-3	CASSFEGAGNTIYF	TGTGCCAGCAGCTTCGAAGGGGCTGGAAACACCATATATTTT
once	TRBD2	TRBV6-5	TRBJ2-5	CASQVMAGVQETQYF	TGTGCCAGCCAAGTTATGGCGGGGGTCCAAGAGACCCAGTACTTC
.	.	TRBV5-1	TRBJ2-1	CASSLGQGNEQFF	TGCGCCAGCAGCTTGGGTCAGGGCAATGAGCAGTTCTTC
.	.	TRBV7-3	TRBJ2-2	CASSSGVPGELFF	TGTGCCAGCAGCTCGGGGGTCCCCGGGGAGCTGTTTTTT
.	TRBD1	TRBV3-1/TRBV3-2	TRBJ1-1	CASSLWTGGNMNTEAFF	TGTGCCAGCAGCCTCTGGACAGGGGGCAACATGAACACTGAAGCTTTCTTT
.	.	TRBV6-6	TRBJ1-1	CASSNRSPDTEAFF	TGTGCCAGCAGCAACAGGAGCCCTGACACTGAAGCTTTCTTT
.	.	TRBV6-5	TRBJ1-5	CASRSGNQPQHF	TGTGCCAGCAGGTCTGGCAATCAGCCCCAGCATTTT
.	TRBD1	TRBV2	TRBJ1-1	CATGQGATEAFF	TGTGCCACGGGACAGGGGGCCACTGAAGCTTTCTTT
.	TRBD1	TRBV2	TRBJ1-3	CASSPLRQGGGNTIYF	TGTGCCAGCAGTCCCCTTAGACAGGGTGGTGGAAACACCATATATTTT
.	.	TRBV11-2	TRBJ1-1	CASSLVGTSLEAFF	TGTGCCAGCAGCTTAGTCGGGACAAGCTTAGAAGCTTTCTTT
once	TRBD2	TRBV2	TRBJ2-1	CASSEASGGADEQFF	TGTGCCAGCAGTGAAGCTAGCGGGGGGGCCGATGAGCAGTTCTTC
.	.	TRBV2	TRBJ1-2	CASNGNSYGYTF	TGTGCCAGCAACGGTAACAGCTATGGCTACACCTTC
.	TRBD2	TRBV5-6	TRBJ2-2	CASSEILAGTGELFF	TGTGCCAGCAGCGAAATACTAGCGGGCACCGGGGAGCTGTTTTTT
once	.	TRBV5-4	TRBJ2-2	CASSPMSENTGELFF	TGTGCCAGCAGCCCCATGAGCGAGAACACCGGGGAGCTGTTTTTT
.	.	TRBV27	TRBJ1-1	CASSPGQLNTEAFF	TGTGCCAGCAGTCCCGGACAGTTGAACACTGAAGCTTTCTTT